This T cell receptor (beta chain) is drawn from a study of post-analysis software for immune sequencing data. Study conclusions and caveats: Four to six TRBV segments (TRBV5-6, TRBV5-1 and TRBV20-1 among them) occurred more frequently in patients than in controls.

The germline V gene encodes CDR1 SQVTM and CDR2 ANQGSEA. The CDR3 is made up of 11 amino acids. The V gene lost 4 bases and the J gene lost 9 bases, with 11 bases spanning the gap. This clonotype was counted only a few times. Its specificity is not known. Every TCR beta cDNA library bore unique molecular identifiers. TCRdb passed the PCR reads through MiXCR, listing each CDR3 protein once. The sample has roughly 400,000 distinct CDR3 sequences, 39% seen once. This TCR derives from a girl aged 2 to 9 with multiple sclerosis. This chain connects TRBV29-1 to TRBJ2-3; possible D gene TRBD2, 7 bases. The sample taken for sequencing was blood. The CDR3 here is CSVVRGGTQYF. The CDR3, as DNA: TGCAGCGTTGTTAGGGGGGGCACGCAGTATTTT.